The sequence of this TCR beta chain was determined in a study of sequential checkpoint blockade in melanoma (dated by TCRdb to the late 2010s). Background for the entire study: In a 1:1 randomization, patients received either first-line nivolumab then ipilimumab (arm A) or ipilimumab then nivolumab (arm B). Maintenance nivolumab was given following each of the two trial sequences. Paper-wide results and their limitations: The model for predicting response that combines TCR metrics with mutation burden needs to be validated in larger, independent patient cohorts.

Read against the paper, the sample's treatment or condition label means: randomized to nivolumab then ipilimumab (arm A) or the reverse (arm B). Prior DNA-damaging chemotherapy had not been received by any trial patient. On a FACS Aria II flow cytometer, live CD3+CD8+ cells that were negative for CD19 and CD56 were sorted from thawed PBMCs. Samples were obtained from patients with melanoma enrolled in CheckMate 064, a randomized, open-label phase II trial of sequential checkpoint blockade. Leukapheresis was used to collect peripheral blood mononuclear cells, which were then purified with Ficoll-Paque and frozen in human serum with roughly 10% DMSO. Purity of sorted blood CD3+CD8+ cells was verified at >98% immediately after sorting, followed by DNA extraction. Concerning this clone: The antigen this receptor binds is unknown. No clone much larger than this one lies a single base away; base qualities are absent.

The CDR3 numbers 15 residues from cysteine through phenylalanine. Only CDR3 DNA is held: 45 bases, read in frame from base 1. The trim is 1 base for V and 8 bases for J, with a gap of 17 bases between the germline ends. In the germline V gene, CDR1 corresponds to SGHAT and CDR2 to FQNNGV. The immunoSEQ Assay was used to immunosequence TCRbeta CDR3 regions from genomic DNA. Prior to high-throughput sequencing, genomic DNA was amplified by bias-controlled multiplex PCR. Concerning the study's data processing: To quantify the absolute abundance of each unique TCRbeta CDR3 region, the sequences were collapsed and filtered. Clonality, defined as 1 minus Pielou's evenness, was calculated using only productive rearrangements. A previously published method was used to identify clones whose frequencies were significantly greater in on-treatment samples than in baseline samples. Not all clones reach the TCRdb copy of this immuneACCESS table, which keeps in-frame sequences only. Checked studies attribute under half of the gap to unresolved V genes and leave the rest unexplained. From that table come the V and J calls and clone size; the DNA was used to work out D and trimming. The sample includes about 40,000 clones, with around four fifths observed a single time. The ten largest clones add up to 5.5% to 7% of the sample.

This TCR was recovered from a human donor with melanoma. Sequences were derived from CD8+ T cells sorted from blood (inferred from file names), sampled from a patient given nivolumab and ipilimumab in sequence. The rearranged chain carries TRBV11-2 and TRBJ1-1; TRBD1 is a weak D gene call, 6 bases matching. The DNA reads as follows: TGTGCCAGCAGCTTAGTTGGAGGGAGGGGGATGGAAGCTTTCTTT. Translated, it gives CASSLVGGRGMEAFF.